These 3 T cell receptor beta chains were all obtained from the same sample, sequenced in a study of blood T cell repertoires in COVID-19. Sequenced by immunoSEQ multiplex PCR; TCRdb stores in-frame clones only, minus some. This table has approximately 120,000 clones, around nine tenths appearing once. Source material: peripheral blood. These TCRs come from a woman older than 75 with acute or convalescent COVID-19.

This clone has a single count. V is TRBV19 and J is TRBJ2-1, with TRBD2 matching over 7 bases. Germline loops: CDR1 LNHDA, CDR2 SQIVND (reference sequence). The CDR3 contains 14 residues. The J segment lost 0 bases and the V segment lost 6 bases, leaving 2 bases of the junction unmatched. The CDR3 DNA follows: TGTGCCAGTAGCCTAGCGGCCTCCTACAATGAGCAGTTCTTC. Translation: CASSLAASYNEQFF.

The chain employs TRBV5-4 and TRBJ2-5; 9 nucleotides agree with TRBD2. CDR1 is SGHNT and CDR2 is YYREEE in the germline V gene (reference sequence). With V trimmed by 3 bases and J by 1 base, 7 bases remained unmatched. This CDR3 comprises 16 residues. The DNA of the CDR3 is TGTGCCAGCAGCTCTGGTAGCGGGGGATTCCAAGAGACCCAGTACTTC. It yields the protein CASSSGSGGFQETQYF.

V is TRBV12-1 and J is TRBJ2-5; the tabulated D call, TRBD2, remains unverified against the DNA. TRBV12-1 is a recognized pseudogene. CDR3 length equals 21 residues. The CDR3 is CASAYPRTSGGAGRGGETQYF. The CDR3 DNA reads as TGTGCCAGCGCCTACCCGAGGACTAGCGGGGGGGCTGGTCGGGGTGGGGAGACCCAGTACTTC.